This T cell receptor beta chain was profiled in a study of T cell repertoires in cytomegalovirus infection. Study background: Alongside well-studied HLA-B-restricted CMV epitopes, recently identified HLA-C-restricted CMV epitopes were also used. It can be stated that public TCR beta signatures indicated CMV infection as well as a matching HLA type.

MiXCR, applied by TCRdb to the reads, yields one record per CDR3 protein. The sample records fewer than 1,000,000 distinct CDR3 sequences, around 32% being singletons. Study-level findings and limits: Clonotypes of TCR beta that were HLA-C-restricted and CMV-specific dominated the ex vivo response.

As for this clonotype: What it binds is not known.

From germline, CDR1 is SEHNR and CDR2 FQNEAQ (reference sequence). With 2 bases removed from V and 0 bases from J, the gap between germline ends came to 13 bases. The CDR3 is made up of 16 amino acids. The chain uses TRBV7-9 and TRBJ1-2, with D perhaps matching TRBD1 (5 bases). This TCR derives from a human donor in good health (CMV status not recorded). Some clones in this sample may be carry-over from other donors' samples. Sequencing was performed on cultured CD8+ T cells from PBMCs, taken from culture after CMV antigen stimulation. DNA for the CDR3: TGTGCCAGCAGCTTACCCCGGACAAAACCTAACTATGGCTACACCTTC. As protein: CASSLPRTKPNYGYTF. Together with reference TRBV7-9 and TRBJ1-2, the CDR3 gives the full variable domain: DTGVSQNPRHKITKRGQNVTFRCDPISEHNRLYWYRQTLGQGPEFLTYFQNEAQLEKSRLLSDRFSAERPKGSFSTLEIQRTEQGDSAMYLCASSLPRTKPNYGYTFGSGTRLTVV.